Following are 28 T cell receptor beta chains from one sample sequenced in a study of cytomegalovirus exposure and HLA in healthy donors. With 60 Vbeta and 13 Jbeta primers, the PCR was carried out. Assay used: immunoSEQ multiplex PCR; TCRdb lists only in-frame clones, some missing. Counted here are roughly 220,000 clones, roughly four fifths occurring once; the ten biggest clones make up about 3%. Material: PBMCs. These receptors were taken from a woman between 35 and 50 years old in good health and CMV-seronegative.

Of note for this clone: The same CDR3 is also encoded by other DNA sequences in this sample. V gene TRBV6-7 combines with J gene TRBJ1-1, with TRBD1 matching 11 bases. TRBV6-7 is an open reading frame, and its role is uncertain. This CDR3 is 17 amino acids long. V lost 7 bases to trimming and J lost 3 bases; unmatched junction nucleotides: 13. CDR3 amino acids: CASTEGQGALMDTEAFF. CDR3 sequence (DNA): TGTGCCAGCACCGAAGGACAGGGGGCCTTGATGGACACTGAAGCTTTCTTT.

This clone was detected only a few times. This sequence joins TRBV27 and TRBJ2-7, with D possibly being TRBD2 (6 bases). V lost 0 bases, J lost 0 bases, and 9 bases lay in between. The CDR3 runs 15 residues. In germline, CDR1 is MNHEY, CDR2 SMNVEV (reference sequence). The CDR3 reads CASSLSGGISYEQYF. The DNA for the CDR3 is TGTGCCAGCAGTTTATCTGGGGGGATCTCCTACGAGCAGTACTTC.

This clone occurred once. The chain carries TRBV2 and TRBJ2-3, with 10 bases that match TRBD2. Germline V gene sequence: CDR1 SNHLY, CDR2 FYNNEI. There are 15 residues in the CDR3. Trimming removed 8 bases from V and 1 base from J; junction bases left unmatched: 6. The CDR3 DNA is TGTGCCAGCCCTGAGGGGACTAGCGGCACAGATACGCAGTATTTT. It codes for CASPEGTSGTDTQYF. The complete variable domain, with remaining parts taken from reference TRBV2 and TRBJ2-3, reads EPEVTQTPSHQVTQMGQEVILRCVPISNHLYFYWYRQILGQKVEFLVSFYNNEISEKSEIFDDQFSVERPDGSNFTLKIRSTKLEDSAMYFCASPEGTSGTDTQYFGPGTRLTVL.

V usage is TRBV14 and J usage is TRBJ2-7, with D tentatively TRBD2 (7 bases). The CDR3 is 15 residues long. Trimming left V 1 base short and J 2 bases short, with 12 bases between. The germline V gene encodes CDR1 SGHDN and CDR2 FVKESK. The CDR3 is CASSQVRGGPYEQYF. In DNA form, the CDR3 reads TGTGCCAGCAGCCAAGTCCGCGGGGGCCCCTACGAGCAGTACTTC. The full variable domain, with the rest looked up from reference TRBV14 and TRBJ2-7, is EAGVTQFPSHSVIEKGQTVTLRCDPISGHDNLYWYRRVMGKEIKFLLHFVKESKQDESGMPNNRFLAERTGGTYSTLKVQPAELEDSGVYFCASSQVRGGPYEQYFGPGTRLTVT.

This chain connects TRBV7-8 to TRBJ2-7; 14 bases agree with TRBD2. Germline V gene sequence: CDR1 SGHVS, CDR2 FQNEAQ. The ends lost 1 base at V and 4 bases at J; junction bases unmatched: 6. CDR3 length: 17 residues. CDR3 nucleotide sequence: TGTGCCAGCAGCTTAGTAAAGGGACTAGCGGGGGTTTACGAGCAGTACTTC. Amino acid sequence: CASSLVKGLAGVYEQYF.

The chain carries TRBV6-1 and TRBJ1-1, with 8 bases that match TRBD1. With V trimmed by 8 bases and J by 5 bases, 10 bases remained unmatched. This CDR3 is built from 14 residues. Germline values: CDR1 MNHNS, CDR2 SASEGT. The CDR3 reads CASRLGQGRTEAFF. The CDR3 DNA sequence: TGTGCCAGCCGACTTGGACAGGGTAGAACTGAAGCTTTCTTT.

The chain recombines TRBV4-2 with TRBJ1-4, with D maybe TRBD1 (6 bases). CDR1 and CDR2 (germline): LGHNA, YNFKEQ. The V and J ends lost 2 bases and 8 bases respectively, with 18 bases between them. The CDR3 runs 16 residues. CDR3 coding DNA: TGTGCCAGCAGCCAAAGCGGCAGGGGCCCCCGCGAAAAACTGTTTTTT. Amino acid sequence: CASSQSGRGPREKLFF.

This sequence joins TRBV10-3 and TRBJ2-7, with 13 bases aligning to TRBD2. The CDR3 totals 18 residues. The germline V gene encodes CDR1 ENHRY and CDR2 SYGVKD. Germline trimming cut 3 bases from V and 1 base from J; bases unmatched to any gene: 9. CDR3 nucleotide sequence: TGTGCCATCAGTGACCCGGGACTAGCGGGATTCCGGTCCTACGAGCAGTACTTC. It translates to CAISDPGLAGFRSYEQYF.

V is TRBV28 and J is TRBJ2-2; D perhaps matches TRBD1 (6 bases). Trimming took off 3 bases at V and 7 bases at J, with 18 bases between the two ends. The length of the CDR3 is 16 residues. Germline loops: CDR1 MDHEN, CDR2 SYDVKM. The CDR3 DNA is TGTGCCAGCAGTTTGTGGGGAACAGGGTCGATCGGGGAGCTGTTTTTT. Protein product: CASSLWGTGSIGELFF.

The genes are TRBV6-6 and TRBJ1-5; a possible D gene is TRBD1 (6 bases). V gave up 6 bases and J gave up 5 bases, with 11 bases separating them. This CDR3 comprises 13 residues. Germline V lookup: CDR1 MNHNY, CDR2 SVGAGI (reference sequence). The CDR3 nucleotides are TGTGCCAGCAGGACTGACAGGCATCAGCCCCAGCATTTT. Protein sequence: CASRTDRHQPQHF.

This sequence joins TRBV4-2 and TRBJ2-3; 8 nucleotides agree with TRBD2. This CDR3 spans 16 amino acids. After removal of 1 base from V and 4 bases from J, the junction contained 7 bases not matched to a gene. CDR1 is LGHNA, CDR2 YNFKEQ, per germline. CDR3 sequence: CASSQGLAGRSDTQYF. The DNA of the CDR3 is TGTGCCAGCAGCCAAGGGCTAGCGGGTAGATCAGATACGCAGTATTTT.

The rearrangement links TRBV6-1 to TRBJ2-1; 9 nucleotides line up with TRBD2. CDR3 size: 17 residues. Germline CDR1 MNHNS, CDR2 SASEGT. V dropped 2 bases and J dropped 9; count of bases not matched to a gene: 14. As DNA, the CDR3 is TGTGCCAGCAGTGAAATCTTAGGACTAGCGCTACATGGTGAGCAGTTCTTC. Translating it yields CASSEILGLALHGEQFF.

V is TRBV27 and J is TRBJ1-5, with unresolved D. Deletions cut 8 bases from V and 3 bases from J, with 14 bases between. Germline CDR1 and CDR2: MNHEY and SMNVEV (reference sequence). The CDR3 is 14 amino acids. The CDR3 here is CASALRRNNQPQHF. CDR3 DNA: TGTGCCAGCGCATTAAGGAGGAACAATCAGCCCCAGCATTTT.

V usage is TRBV5-1 and J usage is TRBJ2-1, with D perhaps TRBD1 (5 bases). The germline CDR1 and CDR2 sequences are SGHRS and YFSETQ. CDR3 length: 20 amino acids. The V and J ends lost 1 base and 0 bases respectively, with 23 bases between them. Written as DNA, the CDR3 is TGCGCCAGCAGCTTGTATCCCCTTGGGGCGAGCGCCAGCTCCTACAATGAGCAGTTCTTC. Translation: CASSLYPLGASASSYNEQFF.

V gene TRBV4-1 combines with J gene TRBJ2-1; TRBD2 matches 9 bases. Per the germline V gene, CDR1 is MGHRA and CDR2 is YSYEKL. The CDR3 runs 15 residues. Unmatched junction bases numbered 1, after V lost 1 base and J lost 3 bases. The CDR3 sequence: CASSQVTSGYNEQFF. CDR3 DNA sequence: TGCGCCAGCAGCCAAGTGACTAGCGGCTACAATGAGCAGTTCTTC.

This chain joins TRBV6-5 and TRBJ1-1; 10 nucleotides align to TRBD1. CDR1 and CDR2 from the germline V gene are MNHEY and SVGAGI. V was pared by 4 bases and J by 4 bases, with 3 bases of the junction left unmatched. The CDR3 loop spans 14 amino acids. CDR3 nucleotide sequence: TGTGCCAGCAGTTCCTGGACAGGGGGCACTGAAGCTTTCTTT. It is translated as CASSSWTGGTEAFF.

This clone was counted only a few times. This chain connects TRBV19 to TRBJ2-7; D uncertain. From germline, CDR1 is LNHDA and CDR2 SQIVND (reference sequence). Trimming left V 4 bases short and J 6 bases short, with 19 bases between. The CDR3 spans 15 residues. The CDR3 here is CASSNSADSTPEQYF. CDR3 DNA: TGTGCCAGTAGTAACTCGGCAGACTCTACTCCCGAGCAGTACTTC.

V and J are TRBV5-5 and TRBJ1-5; TRBD1 matches at 7 bases. CDR1 and CDR2 from the germline V gene are SGHKS and YYEKEE (reference sequence). V was clipped by 0 bases and J by 6 bases; unmatched bases: 3. The CDR3 runs to 14 residues. The DNA for the CDR3 is TGTGCCAGCAGCTTGGGACAGGGTGTTCAGCCCCAGCATTTT. It encodes CASSLGQGVQPQHF.

The chain uses TRBV4-1 and TRBJ1-2; 10 nucleotides agree with TRBD1. V dropped 1 base and J dropped 2; count of bases not matched to a gene: 10. The CDR3 totals 18 residues. Germline CDR1 and CDR2: MGHRA and YSYEKL. CDR3 DNA sequence: TGCGCCAGCAGCCAAGGTCATGGTGGGGGACAGGGGAACTATGGCTACACCTTC. Protein: CASSQGHGGGQGNYGYTF.

The chain joins TRBV7-9 to TRBJ2-1; 8 bases map to TRBD2. Germline CDR1 reads SEHNR; CDR2 reads FQNEAQ (reference sequence). With V trimmed by 2 bases and J by 6 bases, 3 bases remained unmatched. The CDR3 runs to 14 residues. CDR3 DNA: TGTGCCAGCAGCTTAACCGGGACTAGCAATGAGCAGTTCTTC. Translated, it gives CASSLTGTSNEQFF.

The chain has TRBV29-1 and TRBJ2-7; unclear D gene. CDR3 length: 10 residues. Trimming pared 3 bases from V and 6 bases from J, leaving 6 bases between. CDR1 and CDR2 (germline): SQVTM, ANQGSEA. CDR3 in DNA: TGCAGCGTTGAGGCCAGCGAGCAGTACTTC. Translation: CSVEASEQYF.

V usage is TRBV7-9 and J usage is TRBJ1-5; 7 nucleotides line up with TRBD1. The CDR3 is 16 residues long. Trimming took 5 bases from V and 5 from J; bases not matched to a gene: 12. Per the germline V gene, CDR1 is SEHNR and CDR2 is FQNEAQ (reference sequence). The CDR3 is CASSALVPTGDQPQHF. In DNA form, the CDR3 reads TGTGCCAGCAGCGCTCTCGTACCAACAGGGGATCAGCCCCAGCATTTT.

The gene calls are TRBV7-2 and TRBJ2-7, with 7 bases lining up with TRBD1. The CDR3 runs 14 residues. With 5 bases clipped from V and 3 bases from J, the junction kept 7 bases outside the gene matches. Germline CDR1 SGHTA, CDR2 FQGNSA. The CDR3 reads CASSPRDRFYEQYF. The DNA for the CDR3 is TGTGCCAGCAGCCCTCGGGACAGATTCTACGAGCAGTACTTC.

The V call is TRBV2, the J call TRBJ1-1; D not certain. The CDR3 consists of 15 residues. The germline gives CDR1 SNHLY, CDR2 FYNNEI. V lost 4 bases to trimming and J lost 6 bases, with 18 bases between them. CDR3 amino acids: CASSGSESAYSEAFF. The CDR3 nucleotides read TGTGCCAGCAGTGGTTCCGAGTCAGCGTACTCTGAAGCTTTCTTT.

The V call is TRBV19, the J call TRBJ2-7, with 7 bases lining up with TRBD1. Unmatched junction bases numbered 2, after V lost 3 bases and J lost 0 bases. This CDR3 contains 14 residues. The germline CDR1 and CDR2 sequences are LNHDA and SQIVND (reference sequence). CDR3 DNA sequence: TGTGCCAGTAGTATCGGGGACAGCTCCTACGAGCAGTACTTC. It translates to CASSIGDSSYEQYF.

This clone appeared a single time. The J gene is TRBJ2-3, the V gene TRBV7-9, with 8 bases matching TRBD1. The CDR3 consists of 15 residues. Losses at the gene ends were 5 bases for V and 5 bases for J; bases not matched to a gene: 9. The germline V gene has CDR1 SEHNR and CDR2 FQNEAQ (reference sequence). The CDR3 sequence is CASSPGQGRIDTQYF. The CDR3 DNA sequence: TGTGCCAGCAGCCCTGGACAGGGACGAATAGATACGCAGTATTTT.

This clone was seen only once. This sequence joins TRBV7-3 and TRBJ2-3, with 11 bases identical to TRBD2. The CDR3 loop spans 15 amino acids. With 6 bases clipped from V and 2 bases from J, the junction kept 4 bases outside the gene matches. Germline V lookup: CDR1 SGHTA, CDR2 FQGTGA. The CDR3 nucleotides read TGTGCCAGCAGACCGGGACTAGCGGCCACAGATACGCAGTATTTT. Translation: CASRPGLAATDTQYF.

The V gene is TRBV6-5, the J gene TRBJ1-1, with D possibly being TRBD1 (5 bases). Germline V gene lookup returns CDR1 MNHEY and CDR2 SVGAGI. There are 14 residues in the CDR3. Between the trimmed V and J ends, which lost 6 bases and 4 bases, there was a span of 15 bases. DNA of the CDR3: TGTGCCAGCAGCGCCTGGGACTCCGCCACTGAAGCTTTCTTT. Its translation is CASSAWDSATEAFF.